This TCR beta chain appears in the sequencing data of a study of blood T cell repertoires in COVID-19. The overall study: The United States, Italy and Spain were the sources of the acute and convalescent COVID-19 samples.

Clones were read by immunoSEQ multiplex PCR, and TCRdb kept only the in-frame ones, dropping some. Of 250,000 to 350,000 clones listed, about nine tenths were seen once; the top ten hold about 2.2%. Germline V gene sequence: CDR1 MNHEY, CDR2 SMNVEV (reference sequence). Trimming left V 3 bases short and J 8 bases short, with 16 bases between. The CDR3 loop spans 14 amino acids. The chain couples TRBV27 to TRBJ1-2, with TRBD1 as a possible D gene (5 bases). The specimen was peripheral blood. The TCR was taken from a woman aged 50 to 65 who had recovered from COVID-19. For the CDR3, the DNA is TGTGCCAGCAGTTTCGCCGGACAAGCTGAGGGCTACACCTTC. Residues: CASSFAGQAEGYTF.